Detailed here is one TCR beta chain. For the second PCR, which ran for roughly 6 to 12 cycles, a sample-barcoded 5' primer and a J-beta primer mix were used. TCRdb ran MiXCR on the 5' RACE reads and lists one entry per CDR3 protein. The profile shows some 1.1 million distinct CDR3 sequences, 35% to 45% of them singletons. The V gene end was trimmed by 1 base and the J gene end by 4 bases; junction bases not matched to a gene: 9. Germline V gene data show CDR1 as LGHNA and CDR2 as YSLEER. The length of the CDR3 is 17 residues. The data were obtained in a study of blood T cells in healthy people across ages. The donors, aged roughly 6 to 90, were healthy Caucasians from Russia.

The sequence came from a man aged 18 to 30 in good health. The genes are TRBV4-3 and TRBJ2-2, with 7 bases identical to TRBD2. The sequencing sample was made of blood. The CDR3 sequence is CASSQGGGVALTGELFF. CDR3 DNA sequence: TGCGCCAGCAGCCAAGGCGGGGGTGTTGCCCTCACCGGGGAGCTGTTTTTT.